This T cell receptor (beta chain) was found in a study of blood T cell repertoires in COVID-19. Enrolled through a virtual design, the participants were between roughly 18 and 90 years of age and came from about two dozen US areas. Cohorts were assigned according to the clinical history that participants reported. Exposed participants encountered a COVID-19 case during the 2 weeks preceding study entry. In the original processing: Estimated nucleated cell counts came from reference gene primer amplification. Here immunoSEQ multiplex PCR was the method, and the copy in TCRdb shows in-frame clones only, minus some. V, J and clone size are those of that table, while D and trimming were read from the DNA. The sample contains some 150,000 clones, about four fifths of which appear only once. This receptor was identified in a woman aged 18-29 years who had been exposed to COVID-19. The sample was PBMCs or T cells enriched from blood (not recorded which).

In nucleotides, the CDR3 is TGCGCCAGCAGCTTCTTACAGGGTTCTGAAGCTTTCTTT. Translated, it gives CASSFLQGSEAFF. The chain is built from TRBV5-1 and TRBJ1-1, with D perhaps matching TRBD1 (6 bases). This CDR3 comprises 13 residues. The germline CDR1 and CDR2 sequences are SGHRS and YFSETQ. The V end was cut by 2 bases, the J end by 6 bases, with 11 bases between.